This T cell receptor (beta chain) originates from a study of cytomegalovirus exposure and HLA in healthy donors. General study results and limits: In an earlier analysis, productive rearrangement rates for most beta V segments clustered near 87% or 30%. Later analysis identified a missense DCLRE1C variant that was linked to TCR beta V- and J-gene trimming.

PCR used 60 Vbeta primers and 13 Jbeta primers. Produced via immunoSEQ multiplex PCR; TCRdb's table is partial and in-frame only. The data show about 140,000 clones, with more than 75% seen just once and over 2% held by the top ten. The length of the CDR3 is 16 residues. Trimming took off 6 bases at V and 0 bases at J, with 17 bases between the two ends. The germline CDR1 and CDR2 sequences are KGHSH and LQKENI. Donors sampled were nominally healthy, though unrecorded immune exposures were likely. Notes on this clone: What it recognizes is unknown.

Sequencing used PBMCs. The V call is TRBV18, the J call TRBJ1-1, with D possibly TRBD1 on 6 matching bases. The clonotype was recovered from a woman aged 18-30 years in good health and CMV-seropositive. DNA of the CDR3: TGTGCCAGCTCCTCAACAGGGACCTACATGAACACTGAAGCTTTCTTT. As protein: CASSSTGTYMNTEAFF.